This is a list of T cell receptor beta chains from one sample in a study of shared clonotypes between healthy human individuals. Using immunoSEQ multiplex PCR, the repertoire was profiled, and TCRdb retains in-frame clones only, with some absent. The sample has 950,000 to 1,300,000 clones, around 75% seen once; the top ten hold approximately 1.5%. Sequenced sample: memory CD4+ T cells sorted from blood. Receptor source: a man aged 18 to 29 in good health. Both conserved end residues are part of each CDR3. D genes are given only for firm matches. Expanded clones get a size class; other rows say once, few or many, or leave the size out.

>TRBV10-1|-|-|TRBJ1-6
TGCGCCAGCAGCCGGGACAAAAATTCACCCCTCCACTTT
CASSRDKNSPLHF
>TRBV6-1|-|TRBD1|TRBJ2-1
TGTGCCAGCAGTGTCGGGACAGCCAATGAGCAGTTCTTC
CASSVGTANEQFF
>TRBV7-9|-|TRBD1|TRBJ2-5
TGTGCCAGCAGCTTAGACAGGGGGCGGCAAGAGACCCAGTACTTC
CASSLDRGRQETQYF
>TRBV5-1|-|-|TRBJ1-1
TGCGCCAGCAGCTTTACCGGGAACACTGAAGCTTTCTTT
CASSFTGNTEAFF
>TRBV2|-|-|TRBJ1-1
TGTGCCAGCAGTGGGTTAGAAGGCCGCACTGAAGCTTTCTTT
CASSGLEGRTEAFF
>TRBV29-1|-|-|TRBJ1-3
TGCAGCGCAGGGCAAGGAAACACCATATATTTT
CSAGQGNTIYF
>TRBV6-4|once|-|TRBJ2-3
TGTGCCAGCAGTGACTCGAGTCTGGCCGTACGAGGGGATACGCAGTATTTT
CASSDSSLAVRGDTQYF
>TRBV5-1|-|-|TRBJ2-5
TGCGCCAGCAGCTTCGCCTCAGGGGCTGAGACCCAGTACTTC
CASSFASGAETQYF
>TRBV18|-|-|TRBJ2-3
TGTGCCAGCTCACCGCCGGGGAGCACAGATACGCAGTATTTT
CASSPPGSTDTQYF
>TRBV5-1|-|TRBD1|TRBJ2-7
TGCGCCAGCAGCCAGAGACAGGGTGAATCCTACGAGCAGTACTTC
CASSQRQGESYEQYF
>TRBV19|few|TRBD2|TRBJ2-2
TGTGCCAGTAGTATTCACGGGAGGGCCTTCACCGGGGAGCTGTTTTTT
CASSIHGRAFTGELFF
>TRBV7-8|-|-|TRBJ2-5
TGTGCCAGCAGCCAAACTATGGAGACCCAGTACTTC
CASSQTMETQYF
>TRBV5-1|-|TRBD2|TRBJ2-5
TGCGCCAGCCAGAGTTTCAGGGCGGGGGGCCAAGAGACCCAGTACTTC
CASQSFRAGGQETQYF
>TRBV5-1|once|-|TRBJ2-3
TGCGCCAGCAGCCAGGGTGTGGGACTGGATAGAGATACGCAGTATTTT
CASSQGVGLDRDTQYF
>TRBV5-1|-|-|TRBJ1-6
TGCGCCAGCAGCTTGGTCGGCCAGCCCGATAGCTCCTATAATTCACCCCTCCACTTT
CASSLVGQPDSSYNSPLHF
>TRBV5-1|few|-|TRBJ2-5
TGCGCCAGCAGCTCCCAAAGCGGACTACCCCAAGAGACCCAGTACTTC
CASSSQSGLPQETQYF
>TRBV27|-|-|TRBJ1-6
TGTGCCAGCAGTAGGGGCCAGGTTGGGAATTCACCCCTCCACTTT
CASSRGQVGNSPLHF
>TRBV19|-|-|TRBJ2-3
TGTGCCACCAACCCCCAGGGGCTCCCCACAGATACGCAGTATTTT
CATNPQGLPTDTQYF
>TRBV6-1|once|-|TRBJ1-5
TGTGCCAGCAGTGAAGCGCAACGGCCCCAGCATTTT
CASSEAQRPQHF
>TRBV5-1|-|-|TRBJ1-5
TGCGCCAGCAGCTTTGAGGGGAGCAATCAGCCCCAGCATTTT
CASSFEGSNQPQHF
>TRBV5-4|-|TRBD1|TRBJ2-5
TGTGCCAGCAGCTTGGCCGGGGACAGAGGGACCCAGTACTTC
CASSLAGDRGTQYF
>TRBV28|-|TRBD1|TRBJ2-2
TGTGCCAGCACCCGGGACAGAAGAATCGGGGAGCTGTTTTTT
CASTRDRRIGELFF